This T cell receptor (beta chain) was sequenced in a study of blood T cells in healthy people across ages (dated by TCRdb to the mid-2010s). Regarding the research as a whole: In model experiments, template switching captured roughly one uniquely barcoded TCR beta cDNA molecule for every two T cells. To track age-related changes in TCR beta repertoire diversity, the study relied on deep sequencing normalized with unique cDNA molecular identifiers. Four age groups were formed from the donors: young (average approximately 15 years), middle-aged (around 41), aged (roughly 58) and long-lived (less than 85). Two additional independent replicas of 1 million unique cDNA reads from the same blood draw were analyzed for two donors (one aged 18 to 29 and one aged 80 or older). To avoid experimental bias, donors of different ages were distributed randomly across sequencing lanes.

In regard to this clonotype: Its specific antigen is unknown. No base quality values were provided; no much bigger clone lies one nucleotide off.

Library generation was performed with 5' RACE. The sequencer listed for this sample is Illumina HiSeq 2500. A second roughly 7 to 12 cycle PCR used a sample-barcoded 5' primer and a J-beta primer mix. A unique molecular identifier was introduced onto each TCR beta cDNA molecule by a template-switch 5' adaptor carrying 12 random nucleotides. Each sample yielded at least 2.5 million CDR3-containing paired-end reads. First-strand cDNA was synthesized from all RNA with the Mint cDNA synthesis kit, primed by a TRBC-specific oligonucleotide. Following uracil-DNA glycosylase treatment, all cDNA underwent a first 18-cycle PCR with the universal primers M1SS and BC2_uni_R. Regarding the original processing steps: For normalization, 1 million high-quality reads, each with a distinct molecular identifier, were randomly selected from each sample. Instead of being binned into consensus sequences, reads that shared molecular identifiers were thrown out. MiTCR, run with a Q25 quality threshold and the strictest error-elimination algorithm, handled CDR3 identification, clonotype clustering and error correction. A nonparametric unseen species model with Euler transformation was used to estimate lower-bound total TCR beta diversity. TCRdb's own reprocessing of the public reads used fastp at Q25 and MiXCR and kept productive beta chains. Every entry covers one CDR3 protein and lists the most common genes and DNA from its rows. None of the V and J calls come from the authors' own analysis; TCRdb made them. The sample table contains over 950,000 distinct CDR3 sequences; only one count was recorded for roughly 51% of them. The top ten clones comprise 20% to 25% of the sample.

The research as a whole found: The CMV infection status of donors was not known, potentially confounding age-related changes in expanded clonotypes. Estimates of total diversity from one million sequenced T cells were regarded as lower bounds and underestimates. The long-lived group showed more naive CD4+ T cells, fewer expanded clones and increased TCR diversity than the aged group, suggesting age selection. Bulk unsorted PBMC profiling prevented conclusive comparison of naive and antigen-experienced compartments. As age increased, observed TCR beta diversity per million T cells dropped in a roughly linear way, and a significant reduction was already evident by age around 41. Observed TCR beta diversity correlated strongly with the percentage of naive T cells measured by flow cytometry.

Systemically healthy Caucasian individuals from Russia, 39 in total and aged 6 to 90 years, were included as donors. Each donor gave roughly 9 milliliters of peripheral blood, drawn into EDTA-treated Vacutainer tubes. PBMCs were isolated by Ficoll-Paque density-gradient centrifugation, with at least 6 million obtained per sample. Trizol reagent was used to extract total RNA from the PBMCs, yielding at least 6 micrograms per sample. For every donor, an aliquot of PBMCs went through flow cytometry to measure the percentages of naive CD45RAhigh/CD27high T cells. V and J are truncated by 5 bases and 6 bases respectively, leaving an intervening sequence of 19 bases. Based on the germline V gene, the CDR1 and CDR2 sequences are SGHVS and FQNEAQ. The CDR3 runs 15 amino acids, cysteine and phenylalanine included. Only the CDR3 DNA stays, 45 bases, in frame from base 1.

The sequence came from an older woman in good health. The rearranged chain carries TRBV7-8 and TRBJ1-1; D gene: possibly TRBD1, on 6 matching bases. Sequencing used blood. The sequenced DNA: TGTGCCAGCAGCCGGAGGAGGGGGGGCGACGCTGAAGCTTTCTTT. Its protein reads: CASSRRRGGDAEAFF.